This T cell receptor (beta chain) is from a study of cytomegalovirus exposure and HLA in healthy donors. There are 13 residues in the CDR3. Germline V gives CDR1 MRHNA, CDR2 SNTAGT. V lost 4 bases to trimming and J lost 4 bases, with 8 bases between them. Points on this clone: Antigen unknown.

Broader study findings: Overall, some 160 TCR beta chains were annotated as cytomegalovirus-associated.

The study ran its PCR with 60 Vbeta and 13 Jbeta primers. Repertoires were generated with immunoSEQ multiplex PCR, while TCRdb's copy carries only in-frame clones and drops some. This table holds about 170,000 clones, around 72% found once. Input material: PBMCs. The receptor was derived from a man aged 35 to 55 in good health and CMV-seropositive. The rearrangement uses TRBV6-4 and TRBJ2-1, with D possibly being TRBD2 (6 bases). CDR3 DNA sequence: TGTGCCAGCAGTGTCGGGGGATACAATGAGCAGTTCTTC. It specifies CASSVGGYNEQFF.